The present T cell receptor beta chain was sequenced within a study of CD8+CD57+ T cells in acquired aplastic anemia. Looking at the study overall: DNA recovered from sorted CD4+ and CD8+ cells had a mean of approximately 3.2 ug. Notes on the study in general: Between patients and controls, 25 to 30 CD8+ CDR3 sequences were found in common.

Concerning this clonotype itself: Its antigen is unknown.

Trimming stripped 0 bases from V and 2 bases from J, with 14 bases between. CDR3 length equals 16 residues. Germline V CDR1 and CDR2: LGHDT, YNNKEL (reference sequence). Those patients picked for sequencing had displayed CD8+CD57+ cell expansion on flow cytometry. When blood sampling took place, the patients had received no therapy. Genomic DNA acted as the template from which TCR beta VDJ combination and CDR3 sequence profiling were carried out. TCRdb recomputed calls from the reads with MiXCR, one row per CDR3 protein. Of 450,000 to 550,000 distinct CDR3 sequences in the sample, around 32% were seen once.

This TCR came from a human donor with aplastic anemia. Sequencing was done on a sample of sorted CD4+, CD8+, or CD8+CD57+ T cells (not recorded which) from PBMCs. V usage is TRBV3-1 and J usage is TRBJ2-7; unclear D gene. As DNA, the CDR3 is TGTGCCAGCAGCCAAGATCTGGTCCGAGTCACCTACGAGCAGTACTTC. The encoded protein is CASSQDLVRVTYEQYF.